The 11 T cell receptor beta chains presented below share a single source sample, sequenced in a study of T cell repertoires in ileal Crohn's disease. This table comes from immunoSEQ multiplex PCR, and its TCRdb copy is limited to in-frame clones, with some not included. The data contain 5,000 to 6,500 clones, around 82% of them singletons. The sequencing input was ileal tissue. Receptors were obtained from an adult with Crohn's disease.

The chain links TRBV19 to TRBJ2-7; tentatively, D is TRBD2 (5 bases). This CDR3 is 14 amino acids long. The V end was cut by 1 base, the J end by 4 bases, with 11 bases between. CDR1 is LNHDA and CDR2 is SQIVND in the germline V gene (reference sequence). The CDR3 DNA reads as TGTGCCAGTAGTATAGCTGGCGGGCGGTACGAGCAGTACTTC. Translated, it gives CASSIAGGRYEQYF. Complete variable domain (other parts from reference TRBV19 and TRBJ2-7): DGGITQSPKYLFRKEGQNVTLSCEQNLNHDAMYWYRQDPGQGLRLIYYSQIVNDFQKGDIAEGYSVSREKKESFPLTVTSAQKNPTAFYLCASSIAGGRYEQYFGPGTRLTVT.

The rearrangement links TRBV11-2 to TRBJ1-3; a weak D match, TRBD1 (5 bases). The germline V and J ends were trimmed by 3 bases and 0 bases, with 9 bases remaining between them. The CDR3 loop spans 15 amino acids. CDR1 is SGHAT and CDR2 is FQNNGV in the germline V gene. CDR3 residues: CASSFFGASGNTIYF. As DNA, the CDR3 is TGTGCCAGCAGCTTTTTTGGGGCCTCTGGAAACACCATATATTTT.

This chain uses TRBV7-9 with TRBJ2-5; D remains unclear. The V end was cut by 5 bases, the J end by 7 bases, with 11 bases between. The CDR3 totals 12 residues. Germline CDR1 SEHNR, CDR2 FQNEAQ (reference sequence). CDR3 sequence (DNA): TGTGCCAGCAGCGCGGCCCTGGGGACCCAGTACTTC. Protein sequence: CASSAALGTQYF. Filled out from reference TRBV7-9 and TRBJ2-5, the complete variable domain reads DTGVSQNPRHKITKRGQNVTFRCDPISEHNRLYWYRQTLGQGPEFLTYFQNEAQLEKSRLLSDRFSAERPKGSFSTLEIQRTEQGDSAMYLCASSAALGTQYFGPGTRLLVL.

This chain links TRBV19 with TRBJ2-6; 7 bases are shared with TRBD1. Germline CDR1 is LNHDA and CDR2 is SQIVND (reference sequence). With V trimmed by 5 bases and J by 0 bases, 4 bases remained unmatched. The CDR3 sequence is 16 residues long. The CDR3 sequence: CASSSRTGSGANVLTF. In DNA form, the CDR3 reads TGTGCCAGTAGTTCTAGGACAGGCTCTGGGGCCAACGTCCTGACTTTC.

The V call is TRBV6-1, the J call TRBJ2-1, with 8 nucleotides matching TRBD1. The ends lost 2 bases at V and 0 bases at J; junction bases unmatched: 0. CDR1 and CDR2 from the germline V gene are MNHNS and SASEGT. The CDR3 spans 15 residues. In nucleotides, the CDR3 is TGTGCCAGCAGTGAAACAGGGGGCTCCTACAATGAGCAGTTCTTC. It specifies CASSETGGSYNEQFF.

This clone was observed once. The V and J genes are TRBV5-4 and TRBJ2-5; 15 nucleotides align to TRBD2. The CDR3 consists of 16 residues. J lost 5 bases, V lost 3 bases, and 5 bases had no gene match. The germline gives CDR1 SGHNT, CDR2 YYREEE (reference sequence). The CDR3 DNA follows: TGTGCCAGCAGCTCCGGGACTAGCGGGGGGTGGGAGACCCAGTACTTC. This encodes CASSSGTSGGWETQYF.

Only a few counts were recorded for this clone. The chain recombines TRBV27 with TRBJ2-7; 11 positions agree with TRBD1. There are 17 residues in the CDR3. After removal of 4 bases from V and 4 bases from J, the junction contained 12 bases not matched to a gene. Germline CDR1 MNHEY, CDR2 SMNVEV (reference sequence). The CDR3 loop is CASSYSRTGGLSYEQYF. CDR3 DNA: TGTGCCAGCAGTTATTCCCGGACAGGGGGCCTCTCTTACGAGCAGTACTTC.

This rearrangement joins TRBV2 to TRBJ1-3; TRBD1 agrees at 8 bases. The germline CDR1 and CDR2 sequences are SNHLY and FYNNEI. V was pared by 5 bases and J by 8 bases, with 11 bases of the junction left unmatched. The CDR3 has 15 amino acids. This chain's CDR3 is CASSIADRGVDTIYF. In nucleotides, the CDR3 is TGTGCCAGCAGTATAGCTGACAGGGGAGTAGACACCATATATTTT.

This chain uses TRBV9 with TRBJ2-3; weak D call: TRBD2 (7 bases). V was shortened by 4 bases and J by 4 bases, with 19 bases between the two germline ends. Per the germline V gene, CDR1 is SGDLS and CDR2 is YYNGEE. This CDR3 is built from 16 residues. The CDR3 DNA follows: TGTGCCAGCAGCCCGAGAAGGGGGGGGGCCGCAGATACGCAGTATTTT. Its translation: CASSPRRGGAADTQYF.

CDR3 region: CASSLSGEKPQHF. CDR3 DNA sequence: TGTGCCAGCAGCTTATCAGGGGAAAAGCCCCAGCATTTT. The J gene is TRBJ1-5, the V gene TRBV7-9, with a possible D match to TRBD1 (6 bases). This CDR3 region has 13 residues. The germline V and J ends were trimmed by 2 bases and 8 bases, with 10 bases remaining between them. CDR1 is SEHNR, CDR2 FQNEAQ, per germline (reference sequence).

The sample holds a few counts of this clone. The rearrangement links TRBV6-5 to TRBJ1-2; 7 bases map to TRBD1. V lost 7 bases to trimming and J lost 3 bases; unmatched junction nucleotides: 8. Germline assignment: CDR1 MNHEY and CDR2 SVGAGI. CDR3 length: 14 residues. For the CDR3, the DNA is TGTGCCAGCAAAGCAGGGGGGACACACTATGGCTACACCTTC. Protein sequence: CASKAGGTHYGYTF.